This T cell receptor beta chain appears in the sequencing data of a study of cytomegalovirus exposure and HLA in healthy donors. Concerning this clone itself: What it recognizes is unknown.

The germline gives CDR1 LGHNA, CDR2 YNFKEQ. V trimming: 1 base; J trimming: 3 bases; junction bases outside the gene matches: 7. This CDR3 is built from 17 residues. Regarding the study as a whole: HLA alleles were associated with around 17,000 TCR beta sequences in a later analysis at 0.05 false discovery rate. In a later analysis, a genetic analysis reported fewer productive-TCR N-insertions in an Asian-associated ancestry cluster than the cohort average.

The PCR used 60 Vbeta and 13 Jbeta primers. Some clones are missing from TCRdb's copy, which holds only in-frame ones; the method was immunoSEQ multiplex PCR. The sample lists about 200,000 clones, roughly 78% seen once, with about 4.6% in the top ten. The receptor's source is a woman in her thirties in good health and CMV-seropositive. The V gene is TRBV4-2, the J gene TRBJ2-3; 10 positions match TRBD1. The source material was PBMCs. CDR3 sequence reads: CASSQGSGQGLTDTQYF. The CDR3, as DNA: TGTGCCAGCAGCCAAGGCTCGGGACAGGGGTTGACAGATACGCAGTATTTT.